This entry features one T cell receptor beta chain sequence. The record originates from a study of blood T cell repertoires in COVID-19. Some clones are missing from TCRdb's copy, which holds only in-frame ones; the method was immunoSEQ multiplex PCR. The table lists 100,000 to 150,000 clones, less than 90% of them singletons. The germline CDR1 and CDR2 sequences are SGHTA and FQGNSA. V lost 4 bases and J 4 bases, leaving 16 bases between the germline ends. This CDR3 comprises 15 residues. The sample was peripheral blood. This sequence joins TRBV7-2 and TRBJ1-1; D is unclear. The receptor's source is a man between 65 and 85 years old who had recovered from COVID-19. The CDR3 protein is CASSSRPSGGTEAFF. CDR3 nucleotides: TGTGCCAGCAGCTCCCGCCCCAGCGGAGGCACTGAAGCTTTCTTT. The variable domain in full, completed from reference TRBV7-2 and TRBJ1-1, reads GAGVSQSPSNKVTEKGKDVELRCDPISGHTALYWYRQSLGQGLEFLIYFQGNSAPDKSGLPSDRFSAERTGGSVSTLTIQRTQQEDSAVYLCASSSRPSGGTEAFFGQGTRLTVV.